This is a list of T cell receptor beta chains from one sample in a study of control samples from healthy donors and cancer patients. Repertoires were generated with immunoSEQ multiplex PCR, while TCRdb's copy carries only in-frame clones and drops some. The table lists around 160,000 clones, 93% of them singletons. Sequencing was done on a sample of blood. Every receptor here comes from a man aged 18 to 30 in good health. The CDR3 runs from the conserved cysteine through the conserved F or W. Each record gives: J gene, clone size, CDR3 length, D gene, V gene, CDR3 DNA, CDR3 protein. A D gene is named only where the DNA matches it firmly. The listing skips clone size in some rows; elsewhere it reads once, few, many or a size class.

J: TRBJ1-1
size: .
length: 12
D: .
V: TRBV7-2
DNA: TGTGCCAGCAGCTCCTGGATGTCTGAAGCTTTCTTT
CDR3: CASSSWMSEAFF

J: TRBJ2-2
size: few
length: 19
D: TRBD2
V: TRBV7-8
DNA: TGTGCCAGCAGCCCAGGACTAGCGGGGGGTCATATAAACACCGGGGAGCTGTTTTTT
CDR3: CASSPGLAGGHINTGELFF

J: TRBJ2-1
size: once
length: 15
D: TRBD2
V: TRBV27
DNA: TGTGCCAGCAGTTCCTTAATCGGACTAGCGGAGAAGCAGTTCTTC
CDR3: CASSSLIGLAEKQFF

J: TRBJ2-2
size: .
length: 16
D: .
V: TRBV7-6
DNA: TGTGCCAGCAGCTTTACCCGGTCGAGAGGGACCGGGGAGCTGTTTTTT
CDR3: CASSFTRSRGTGELFF

J: TRBJ1-4
size: .
length: 14
D: TRBD1
V: TRBV6-5
DNA: TGTGCCAGCAGTTATAACAGGGGCGGTGAAAAACTGTTTTTT
CDR3: CASSYNRGGEKLFF

J: TRBJ2-7
size: once
length: 13
D: .
V: TRBV5-1
DNA: TGCGCCAGCAGCTGGGGGACTTACTACGAGCAGTACTTC
CDR3: CASSWGTYYEQYF

J: TRBJ1-1
size: .
length: 16
D: .
V: TRBV19
DNA: TGTGCCAGTCCTAAGGCGGGGGGGGGAATGAACACTGAAGCTTTCTTT
CDR3: CASPKAGGGMNTEAFF

J: TRBJ1-2
size: .
length: 15
D: .
V: TRBV18
DNA: TGTGCCAGCTCACCCGCCGGGGGGCTTAACTATGGCTACACCTTC
CDR3: CASSPAGGLNYGYTF

J: TRBJ2-1
size: .
length: 15
D: .
V: TRBV7-9
DNA: TGTGCCAGCAGCTTAGGGGGGACACCCTACAATGAGCAGTTCTTC
CDR3: CASSLGGTPYNEQFF

J: TRBJ2-2
size: .
length: 11
D: .
V: TRBV12-3/TRBV12-4
DNA: TGTGCCACCGAATCAACCGGGGAGCTGTTTTTT
CDR3: CATESTGELFF

J: TRBJ2-7
size: .
length: 14
D: TRBD1
V: TRBV4-3
DNA: TGCGCCAGCAGCCAAACGACAGGGGTCTACGAGCAGTACTTC
CDR3: CASSQTTGVYEQYF

J: TRBJ1-2
size: .
length: 16
D: .
V: TRBV7-2
DNA: TGTGCCAGCAGCTTAGGAGGGGGGGGACCGAAATATGGCTACACCTTC
CDR3: CASSLGGGGPKYGYTF

J: TRBJ1-2
size: once
length: 14
D: .
V: TRBV7-8
DNA: TGTGCCAGCAGCTCTGGCAGGGTGGTGTATGGCTACACCTTC
CDR3: CASSSGRVVYGYTF

J: TRBJ1-3
size: .
length: 17
D: .
V: TRBV7-9
DNA: TGTGCCAGCAGCCCCCTTTCCGTTCTAACCTCTGGAAACACCATATATTTT
CDR3: CASSPLSVLTSGNTIYF

J: TRBJ1-1
size: .
length: 14
D: .
V: TRBV6-5
DNA: TGTGCCAGCAGTTCAAGAGGGTTTACCACTGAAGCTTTCTTT
CDR3: CASSSRGFTTEAFF

J: TRBJ1-6
size: once
length: 14
D: TRBD1
V: TRBV15
DNA: TGTGCCACCAGAAGGACAGGGGATAATTCACCCCTCCACTTT
CDR3: CATRRTGDNSPLHF

J: TRBJ2-7
size: .
length: 15
D: .
V: TRBV5-5
DNA: TGTGCCAGCAGCTCCCCGGGGATGGATTGGTACGAGCAGTACTTC
CDR3: CASSSPGMDWYEQYF

J: TRBJ2-7
size: .
length: 13
D: .
V: TRBV7-9
DNA: TGTGCCAGCAGCTTCCGGGACAACTACGAGCAGTACTTC
CDR3: CASSFRDNYEQYF

J: TRBJ2-1
size: .
length: 15
D: TRBD1
V: TRBV28
DNA: TGTGCCAGCAGTTCCGGGACAGGGGACACCAATGAGCAGTTCTTC
CDR3: CASSSGTGDTNEQFF

J: TRBJ1-3
size: .
length: 15
D: .
V: TRBV10-1
DNA: TGCGCCAGCAGTGAGGGGGACATCTCTGGAAACACCATATATTTT
CDR3: CASSEGDISGNTIYF

J: TRBJ1-1
size: .
length: 15
D: TRBD1
V: TRBV7-6
DNA: TGTGCCAGCAGCTTAGCGGCAGGGGGGGACACTGAAGCTTTCTTT
CDR3: CASSLAAGGDTEAFF

J: TRBJ2-5
size: .
length: 15
D: TRBD1
V: TRBV7-9
DNA: TGTGCCAGCAGCTTAGCCGGGACAGGGCCCGAGACCCAGTACTTC
CDR3: CASSLAGTGPETQYF

J: TRBJ2-3
size: .
length: 17
D: .
V: TRBV7-6
DNA: TGTGCCAGCAGCTTAGCGCTGGGGGCGGCGGGAACAGATACGCAGTATTTT
CDR3: CASSLALGAAGTDTQYF